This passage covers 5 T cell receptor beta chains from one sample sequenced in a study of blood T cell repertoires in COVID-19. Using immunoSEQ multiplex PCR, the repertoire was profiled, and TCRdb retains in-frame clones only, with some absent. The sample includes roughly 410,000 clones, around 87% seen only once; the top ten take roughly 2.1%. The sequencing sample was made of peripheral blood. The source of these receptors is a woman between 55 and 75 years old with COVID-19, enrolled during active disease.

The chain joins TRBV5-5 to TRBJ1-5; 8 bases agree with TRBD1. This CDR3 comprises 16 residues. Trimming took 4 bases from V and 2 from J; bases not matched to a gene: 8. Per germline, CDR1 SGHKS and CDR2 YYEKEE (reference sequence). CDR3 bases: TGTGCCAGCAGCATAGACAGGGGTGGGGGCAATCAGCCCCAGCATTTT. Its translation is CASSIDRGGGNQPQHF.

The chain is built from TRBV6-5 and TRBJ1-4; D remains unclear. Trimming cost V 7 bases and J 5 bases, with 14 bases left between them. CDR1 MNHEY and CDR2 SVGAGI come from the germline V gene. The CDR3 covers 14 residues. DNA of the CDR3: TGTGCCAGCACGAAGCGGGCGGAAAATGAAAAACTGTTTTTT. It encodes CASTKRAENEKLFF.

The CDR3 DNA sequence: TGTGCCAGCAGCCCAAACAGGGGCAAATCCTACAATGAGCAGTTCTTC. The encoded protein is CASSPNRGKSYNEQFF. The chain joins TRBV14 to TRBJ2-1; 7 bases are shared with TRBD1. Trimming took 4 bases from V and 1 from J; bases not matched to a gene: 7. The CDR3 sequence is 16 residues long. Looked up from germline, CDR1 is SGHDN and CDR2 is FVKESK.

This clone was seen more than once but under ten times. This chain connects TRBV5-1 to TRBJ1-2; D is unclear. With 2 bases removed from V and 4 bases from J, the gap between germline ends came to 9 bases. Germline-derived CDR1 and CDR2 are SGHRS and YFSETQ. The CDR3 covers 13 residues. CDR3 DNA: TGCGCCAGCAGCTTCGGGGAGGTCTATGGCTACACCTTC. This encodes CASSFGEVYGYTF. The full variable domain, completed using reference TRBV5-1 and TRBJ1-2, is KAGVTQTPRYLIKTRGQQVTLSCSPISGHRSVSWYQQTPGQGLQFLFEYFSETQRNKGNFPGRFSGRQFSNSRSEMNVSTLELGDSALYLCASSFGEVYGYTFGSGTRLTVV.

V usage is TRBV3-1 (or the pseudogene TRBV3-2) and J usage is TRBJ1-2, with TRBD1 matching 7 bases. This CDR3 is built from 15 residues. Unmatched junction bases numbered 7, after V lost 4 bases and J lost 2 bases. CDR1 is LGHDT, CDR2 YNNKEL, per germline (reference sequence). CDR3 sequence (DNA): TGTGCCAGCAGCCTGAAACCGGGACAGAACTATGGCTACACCTTC. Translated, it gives CASSLKPGQNYGYTF.